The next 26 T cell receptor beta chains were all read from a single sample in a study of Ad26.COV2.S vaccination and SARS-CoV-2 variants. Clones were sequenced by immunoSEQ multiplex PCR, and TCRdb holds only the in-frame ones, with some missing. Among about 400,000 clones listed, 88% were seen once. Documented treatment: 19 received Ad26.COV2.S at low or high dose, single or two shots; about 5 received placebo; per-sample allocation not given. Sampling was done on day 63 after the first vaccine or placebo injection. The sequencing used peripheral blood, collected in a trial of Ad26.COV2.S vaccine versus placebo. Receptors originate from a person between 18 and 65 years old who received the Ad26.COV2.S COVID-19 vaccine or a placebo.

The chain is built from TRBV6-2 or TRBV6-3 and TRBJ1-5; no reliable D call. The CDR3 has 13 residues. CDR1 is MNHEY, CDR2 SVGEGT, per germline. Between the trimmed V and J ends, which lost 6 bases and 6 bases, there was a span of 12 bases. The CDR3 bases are TGTGCCAGCAGCCTATATCGGGGTCAGCCCCAGCATTTT. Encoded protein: CASSLYRGQPQHF.

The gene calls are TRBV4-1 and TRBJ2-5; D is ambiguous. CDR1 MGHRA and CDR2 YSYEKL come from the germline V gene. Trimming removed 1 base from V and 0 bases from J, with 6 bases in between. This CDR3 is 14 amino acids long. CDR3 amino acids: CASSQATNQETQYF. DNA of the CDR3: TGCGCCAGCAGCCAAGCTACTAACCAAGAGACCCAGTACTTC.

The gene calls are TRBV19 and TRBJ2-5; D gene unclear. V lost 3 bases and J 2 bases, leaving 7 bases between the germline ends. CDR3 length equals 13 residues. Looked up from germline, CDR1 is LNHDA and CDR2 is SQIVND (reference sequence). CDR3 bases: TGTGCCAGTAGTATGGGCAGTCAAGAGACCCAGTACTTC. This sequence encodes CASSMGSQETQYF.

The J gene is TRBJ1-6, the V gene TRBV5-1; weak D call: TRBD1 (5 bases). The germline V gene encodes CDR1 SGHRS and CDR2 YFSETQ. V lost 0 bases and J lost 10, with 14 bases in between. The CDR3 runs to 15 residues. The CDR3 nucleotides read TGCGCCAGCAGCTTGGCGGGAGCAGGGTTCTCACCCCTCCACTTT. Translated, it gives CASSLAGAGFSPLHF.

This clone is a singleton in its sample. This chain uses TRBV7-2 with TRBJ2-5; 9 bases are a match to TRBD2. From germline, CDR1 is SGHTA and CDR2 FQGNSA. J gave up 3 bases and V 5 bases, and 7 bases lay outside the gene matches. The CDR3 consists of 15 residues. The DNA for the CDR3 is TGTGCCAGCAGCCGCAGGATAGCGGGGGAAGAGACCCAGTACTTC. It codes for CASSRRIAGEETQYF. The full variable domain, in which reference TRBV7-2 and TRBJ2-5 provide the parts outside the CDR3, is GAGVSQSPSNKVTEKGKDVELRCDPISGHTALYWYRQSLGQGLEFLIYFQGNSAPDKSGLPSDRFSAERTGGSVSTLTIQRTQQEDSAVYLCASSRRIAGEETQYFGPGTRLLVL.

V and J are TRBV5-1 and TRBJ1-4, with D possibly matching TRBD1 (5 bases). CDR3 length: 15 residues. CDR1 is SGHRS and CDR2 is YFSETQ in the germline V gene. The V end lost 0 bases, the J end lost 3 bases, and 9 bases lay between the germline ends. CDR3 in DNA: TGCGCCAGCAGCTTGGGCCGGGGGGCTAATGAAAAACTGTTTTTT. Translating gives CASSLGRGANEKLFF. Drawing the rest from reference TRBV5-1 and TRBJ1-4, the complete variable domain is KAGVTQTPRYLIKTRGQQVTLSCSPISGHRSVSWYQQTPGQGLQFLFEYFSETQRNKGNFPGRFSGRQFSNSRSEMNVSTLELGDSALYLCASSLGRGANEKLFFGSGTQLSVL.

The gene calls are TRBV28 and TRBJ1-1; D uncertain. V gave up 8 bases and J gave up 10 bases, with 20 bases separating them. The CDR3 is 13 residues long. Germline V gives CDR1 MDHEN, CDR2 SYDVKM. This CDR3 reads CASFYRKREIAFF. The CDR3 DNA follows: TGTGCCAGCTTTTACCGAAAGAGGGAAATAGCTTTCTTT. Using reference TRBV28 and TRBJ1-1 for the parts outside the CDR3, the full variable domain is DVKVTQSSRYLVKRTGEKVFLECVQDMDHENMFWYRQDPGLGLRLIYFSYDVKMKEKGDIPEGYSVSREKKERFSLILESASTNQTSMYLCASFYRKREIAFFGQGTRLTVV.

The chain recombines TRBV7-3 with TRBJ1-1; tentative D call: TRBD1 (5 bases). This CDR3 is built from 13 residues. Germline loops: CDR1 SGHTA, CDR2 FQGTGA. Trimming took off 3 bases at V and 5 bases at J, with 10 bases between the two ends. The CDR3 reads CASSFLGVTEAFF. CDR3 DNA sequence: TGTGCCAGCAGCTTCCTGGGGGTGACTGAAGCTTTCTTT.

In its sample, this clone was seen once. In DNA, the CDR3 is TGCGCCAGCAGCCAAGATTGGGGGTTCGGCACTGAAGCTTTCTTT. Translation gives CASSQDWGFGTEAFF. The genes are TRBV4-3 and TRBJ1-1; D perhaps matches TRBD1 (5 bases). CDR3 length: 15 residues. The germline V gene has CDR1 LGHNA and CDR2 YSLEER. V lost 0 bases and J lost 4, with 12 bases in between.

CDR3 sequence: CATSREGGANEKLFF. As DNA, the CDR3 is TGTGCCACCAGCAGAGAAGGCGGGGCTAATGAAAAACTGTTTTTT. V and J are TRBV15 and TRBJ1-4; D unclear. Trimming pared 0 bases from V and 3 bases from J, leaving 8 bases between. The CDR3 loop spans 15 amino acids. The germline V gene encodes CDR1 LNHNV and CDR2 YYDKDF (reference sequence).

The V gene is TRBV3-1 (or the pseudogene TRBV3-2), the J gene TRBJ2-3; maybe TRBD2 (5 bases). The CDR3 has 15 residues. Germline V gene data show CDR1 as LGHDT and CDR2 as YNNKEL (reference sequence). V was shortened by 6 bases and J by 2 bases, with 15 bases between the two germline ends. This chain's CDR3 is CASSGSGIYTDTQYF. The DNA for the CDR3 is TGTGCCAGCAGTGGTTCGGGGATTTACACAGATACGCAGTATTTT.

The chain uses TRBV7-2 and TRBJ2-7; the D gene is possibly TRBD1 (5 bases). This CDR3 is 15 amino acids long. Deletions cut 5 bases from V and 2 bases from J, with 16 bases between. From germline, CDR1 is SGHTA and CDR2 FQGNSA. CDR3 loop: CASSPGQGATYEQYF. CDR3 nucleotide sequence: TGTGCCAGCAGCCCCGGCCAGGGCGCTACCTACGAGCAGTACTTC. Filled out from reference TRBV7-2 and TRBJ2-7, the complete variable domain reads GAGVSQSPSNKVTEKGKDVELRCDPISGHTALYWYRQSLGQGLEFLIYFQGNSAPDKSGLPSDRFSAERTGGSVSTLTIQRTQQEDSAVYLCASSPGQGATYEQYFGPGTRLTVT.

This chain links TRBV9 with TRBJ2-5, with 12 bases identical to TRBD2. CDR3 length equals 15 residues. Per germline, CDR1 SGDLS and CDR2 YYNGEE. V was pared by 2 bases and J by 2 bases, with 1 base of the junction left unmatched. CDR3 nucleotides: TGTGCCAGCAGCGTTCTAGCGGGGGGGCAAGAGACCCAGTACTTC. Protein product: CASSVLAGGQETQYF.

The CDR3 here is CAISDPLGERDRKVSGSYEQYF. The CDR3 DNA follows: TGTGCCATCAGTGACCCCCTTGGTGAGCGGGACAGGAAGGTAAGCGGCTCCTACGAGCAGTACTTC. The chain is built from TRBV10-3 and TRBJ2-7; D is possibly TRBD1 (8 bases). The germline gives CDR1 ENHRY, CDR2 SYGVKD. V was pared by 3 bases and J by 0 bases, with 33 bases between. CDR3 length: 22 amino acids.

Here the CDR3 reads CASSYGTGNTQYF. The CDR3 bases are TGTGCCAGCAGTTACGGGACAGGGAATACGCAGTATTTT. V is TRBV6-6 and J is TRBJ2-3; 9 positions match TRBD1. V dropped 2 bases and J dropped 7; count of bases not matched to a gene: 1. CDR1 is MNHNY and CDR2 is SVGAGI in the germline V gene (reference sequence). This CDR3 has 13 amino acids.

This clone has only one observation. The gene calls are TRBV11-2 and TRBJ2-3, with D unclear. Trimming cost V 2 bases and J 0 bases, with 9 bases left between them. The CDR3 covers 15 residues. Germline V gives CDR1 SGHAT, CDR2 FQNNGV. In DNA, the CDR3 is TGTGCCAGCAGCTTAAGAACCATAAGCACAGATACGCAGTATTTT. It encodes CASSLRTISTDTQYF.

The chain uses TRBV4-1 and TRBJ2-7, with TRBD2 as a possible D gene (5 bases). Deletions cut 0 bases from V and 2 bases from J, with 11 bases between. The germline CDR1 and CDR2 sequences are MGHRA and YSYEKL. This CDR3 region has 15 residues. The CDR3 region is CASSQDHAGPYEQYF. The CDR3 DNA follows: TGCGCCAGCAGCCAAGACCACGCGGGCCCCTACGAGCAGTACTTC.

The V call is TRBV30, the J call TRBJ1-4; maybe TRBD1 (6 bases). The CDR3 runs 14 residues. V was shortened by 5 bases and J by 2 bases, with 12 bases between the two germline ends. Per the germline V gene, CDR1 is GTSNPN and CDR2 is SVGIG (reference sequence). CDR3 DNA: TGTGCCTGGCATCCAGGGGCTACTAATGAAAAACTGTTTTTT. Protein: CAWHPGATNEKLFF.

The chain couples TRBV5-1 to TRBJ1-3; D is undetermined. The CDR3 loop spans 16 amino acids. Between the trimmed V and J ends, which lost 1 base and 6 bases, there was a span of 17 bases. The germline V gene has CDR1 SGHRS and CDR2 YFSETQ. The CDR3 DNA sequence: TGCGCCAGCAGCTTGATGACCTCCCAAGCAGAAAACACCATATATTTT. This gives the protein CASSLMTSQAENTIYF. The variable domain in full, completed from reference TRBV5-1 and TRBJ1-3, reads KAGVTQTPRYLIKTRGQQVTLSCSPISGHRSVSWYQQTPGQGLQFLFEYFSETQRNKGNFPGRFSGRQFSNSRSEMNVSTLELGDSALYLCASSLMTSQAENTIYFGEGSWLTVV.

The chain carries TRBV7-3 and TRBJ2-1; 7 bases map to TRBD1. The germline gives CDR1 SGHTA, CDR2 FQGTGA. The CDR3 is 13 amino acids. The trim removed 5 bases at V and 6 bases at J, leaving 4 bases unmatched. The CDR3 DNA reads TGTGCCAGCAGCCCGGGACAGACCAATGAGCAGTTCTTC. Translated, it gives CASSPGQTNEQFF.

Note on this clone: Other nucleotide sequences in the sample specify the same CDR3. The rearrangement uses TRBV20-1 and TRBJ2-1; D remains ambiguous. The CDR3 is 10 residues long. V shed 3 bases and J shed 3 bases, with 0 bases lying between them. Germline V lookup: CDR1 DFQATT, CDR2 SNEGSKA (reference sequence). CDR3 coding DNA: TGCAGTGCTAGCTACAATGAGCAGTTCTTC. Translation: CSASYNEQFF.

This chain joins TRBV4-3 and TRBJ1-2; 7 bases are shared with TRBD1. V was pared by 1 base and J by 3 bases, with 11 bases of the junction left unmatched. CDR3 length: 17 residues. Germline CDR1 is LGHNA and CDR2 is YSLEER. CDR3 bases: TGCGCCAGCAGCCAAGGACCAGCACAGGGGTTAGACTATGGCTACACCTTC. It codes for CASSQGPAQGLDYGYTF.

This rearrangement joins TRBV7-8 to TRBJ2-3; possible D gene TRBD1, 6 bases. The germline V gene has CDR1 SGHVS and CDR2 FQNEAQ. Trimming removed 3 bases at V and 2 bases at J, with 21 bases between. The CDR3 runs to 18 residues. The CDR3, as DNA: TGTGCCAGCAGCTTGGGGTTGCCGACAGGCCGATTCACAGATACGCAGTATTTT. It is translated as CASSLGLPTGRFTDTQYF. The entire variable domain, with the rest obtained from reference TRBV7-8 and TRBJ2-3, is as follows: GAGVSQSPRYKVAKRGQDVALRCDPISGHVSLFWYQQALGQGPEFLTYFQNEAQLDKSGLPSDRFFAERPEGSVSTLKIQRTQQEDSAVYLCASSLGLPTGRFTDTQYFGPGTRLTVL.

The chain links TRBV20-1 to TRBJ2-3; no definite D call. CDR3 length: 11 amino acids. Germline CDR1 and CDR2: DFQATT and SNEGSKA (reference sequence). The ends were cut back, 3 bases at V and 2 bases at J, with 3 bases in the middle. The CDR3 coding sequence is TGCAGTGCTAGCAACACAGATACGCAGTATTTT. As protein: CSASNTDTQYF.

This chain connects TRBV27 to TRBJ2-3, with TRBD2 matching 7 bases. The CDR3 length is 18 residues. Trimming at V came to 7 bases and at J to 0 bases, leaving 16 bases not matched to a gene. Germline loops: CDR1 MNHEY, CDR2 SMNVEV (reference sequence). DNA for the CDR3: TGTGCCAGCATCCACACCGGCCCTGTAGCGGGTAGCACAGATACGCAGTATTTT. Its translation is CASIHTGPVAGSTDTQYF.

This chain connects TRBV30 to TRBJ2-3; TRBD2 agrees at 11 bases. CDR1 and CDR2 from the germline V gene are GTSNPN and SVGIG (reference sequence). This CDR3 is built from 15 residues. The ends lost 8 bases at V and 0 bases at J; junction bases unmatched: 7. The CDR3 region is CARSSGGGSTDTQYF. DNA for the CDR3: TGTGCCCGTAGTAGCGGGGGGGGGAGCACAGATACGCAGTATTTT.